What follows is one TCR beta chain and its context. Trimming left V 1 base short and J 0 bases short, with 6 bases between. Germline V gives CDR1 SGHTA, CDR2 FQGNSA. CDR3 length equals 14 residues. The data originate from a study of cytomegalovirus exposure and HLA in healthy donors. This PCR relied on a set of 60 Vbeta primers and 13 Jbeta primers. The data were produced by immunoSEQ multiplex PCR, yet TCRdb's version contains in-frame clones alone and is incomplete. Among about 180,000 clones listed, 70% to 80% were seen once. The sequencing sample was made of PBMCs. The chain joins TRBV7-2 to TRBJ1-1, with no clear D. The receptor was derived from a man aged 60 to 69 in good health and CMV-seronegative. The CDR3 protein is CASSLEGVNTEAFF. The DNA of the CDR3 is TGTGCCAGCAGCTTAGAGGGAGTGAACACTGAAGCTTTCTTT.